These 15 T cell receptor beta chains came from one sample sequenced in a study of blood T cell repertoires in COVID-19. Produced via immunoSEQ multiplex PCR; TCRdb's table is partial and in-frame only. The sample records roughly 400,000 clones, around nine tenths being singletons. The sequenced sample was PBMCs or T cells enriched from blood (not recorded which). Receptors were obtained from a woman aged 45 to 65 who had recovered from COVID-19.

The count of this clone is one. The DNA for the CDR3 is TGTGCCAGCAGTTTAAGGGACAGCTCCAACTATGGCTACACCTTC. It yields the protein CASSLRDSSNYGYTF. V usage is TRBV27 and J usage is TRBJ1-2; 7 nucleotides line up with TRBD1. This CDR3 spans 15 amino acids. V lost 2 bases to trimming and J lost 2 bases; unmatched junction nucleotides: 5. Germline-derived CDR1 and CDR2 are MNHEY and SMNVEV (reference sequence).

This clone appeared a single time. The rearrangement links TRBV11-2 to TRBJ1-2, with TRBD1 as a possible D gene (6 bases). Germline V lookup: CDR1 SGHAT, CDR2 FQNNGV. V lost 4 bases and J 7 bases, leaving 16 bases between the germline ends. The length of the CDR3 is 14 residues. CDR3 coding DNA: TGTGCCAGCAGCTCGCCTTCACAGGGTTCTGGCTACACCTTC. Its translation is CASSSPSQGSGYTF.

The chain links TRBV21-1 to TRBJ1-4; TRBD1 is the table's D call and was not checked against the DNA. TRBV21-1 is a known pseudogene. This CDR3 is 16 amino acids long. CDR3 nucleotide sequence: TGTGCCAGCAGCCCAAGGAGACAGGGAACTAATGAAAAACTGTTTTTT. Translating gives CASSPRRQGTNEKLFF.

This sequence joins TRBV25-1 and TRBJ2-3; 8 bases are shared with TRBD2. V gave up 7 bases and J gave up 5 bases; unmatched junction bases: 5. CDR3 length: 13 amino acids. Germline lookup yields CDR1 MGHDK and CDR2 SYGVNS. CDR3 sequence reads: CASISGVKDTQYF. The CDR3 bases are TGTGCCAGCATTAGCGGGGTTAAAGATACGCAGTATTTT.

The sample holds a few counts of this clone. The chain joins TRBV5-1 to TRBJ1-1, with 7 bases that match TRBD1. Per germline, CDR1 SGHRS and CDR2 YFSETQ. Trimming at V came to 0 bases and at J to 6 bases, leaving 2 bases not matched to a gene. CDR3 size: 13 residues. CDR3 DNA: TGCGCCAGCAGCTTGGACAGGGGTCCTGAAGCTTTCTTT. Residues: CASSLDRGPEAFF. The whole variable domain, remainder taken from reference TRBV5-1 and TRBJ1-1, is KAGVTQTPRYLIKTRGQQVTLSCSPISGHRSVSWYQQTPGQGLQFLFEYFSETQRNKGNFPGRFSGRQFSNSRSEMNVSTLELGDSALYLCASSLDRGPEAFFGQGTRLTVV.

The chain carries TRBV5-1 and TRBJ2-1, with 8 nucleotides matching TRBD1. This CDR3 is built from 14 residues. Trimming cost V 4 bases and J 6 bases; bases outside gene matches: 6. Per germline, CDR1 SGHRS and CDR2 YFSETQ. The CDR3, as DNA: TGCGCCAGCAGCCCCCCGGGACAGGTCAATGAGCAGTTCTTC. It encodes CASSPPGQVNEQFF.

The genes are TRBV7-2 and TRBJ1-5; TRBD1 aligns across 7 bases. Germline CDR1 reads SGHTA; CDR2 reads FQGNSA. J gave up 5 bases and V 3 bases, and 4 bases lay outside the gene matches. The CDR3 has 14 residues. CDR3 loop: CASSFLGQHQPQHF. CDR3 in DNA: TGTGCCAGCAGCTTTTTGGGACAGCATCAGCCCCAGCATTTT.

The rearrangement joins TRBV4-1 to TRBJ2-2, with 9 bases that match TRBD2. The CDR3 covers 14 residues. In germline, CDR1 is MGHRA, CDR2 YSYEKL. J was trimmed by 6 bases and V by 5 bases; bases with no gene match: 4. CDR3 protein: CASSMGLAAGELFF. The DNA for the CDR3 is TGCGCCAGCAGCATGGGACTAGCTGCCGGGGAGCTGTTTTTT.

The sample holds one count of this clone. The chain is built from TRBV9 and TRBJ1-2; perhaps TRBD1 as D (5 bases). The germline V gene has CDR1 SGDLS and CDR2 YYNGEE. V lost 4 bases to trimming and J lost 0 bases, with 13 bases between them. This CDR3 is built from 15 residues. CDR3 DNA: TGTGCCAGCAGCCTACAGGAGAGAGCTAACTATGGCTACACCTTC. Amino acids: CASSLQERANYGYTF.

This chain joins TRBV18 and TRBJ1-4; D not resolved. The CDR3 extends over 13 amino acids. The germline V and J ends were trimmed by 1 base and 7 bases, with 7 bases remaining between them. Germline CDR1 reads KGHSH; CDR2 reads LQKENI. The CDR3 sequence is CASSPLQSEKLFF. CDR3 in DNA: TGTGCCAGCTCACCACTACAATCTGAAAAACTGTTTTTT.

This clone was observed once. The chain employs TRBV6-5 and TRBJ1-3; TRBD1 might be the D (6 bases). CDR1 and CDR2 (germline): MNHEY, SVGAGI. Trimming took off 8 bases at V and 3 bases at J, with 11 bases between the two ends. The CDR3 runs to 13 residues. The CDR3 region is CASFGGHGNTIYF. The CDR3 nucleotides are TGTGCCAGCTTCGGGGGGCATGGAAACACCATATATTTT.

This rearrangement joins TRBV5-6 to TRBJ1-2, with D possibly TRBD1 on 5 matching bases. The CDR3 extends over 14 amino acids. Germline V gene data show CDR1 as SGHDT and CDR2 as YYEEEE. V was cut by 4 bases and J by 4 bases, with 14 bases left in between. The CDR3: CASSIPGVFYGYTF. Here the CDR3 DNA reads TGTGCCAGCAGCATCCCGGGGGTCTTCTATGGCTACACCTTC. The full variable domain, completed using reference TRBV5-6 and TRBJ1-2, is DAGVTQSPTHLIKTRGQQVTLRCSPKSGHDTVSWYQQALGQGPQFIFQYYEEEERQRGNFPDRFSGHQFPNYSSELNVNALLLGDSALYLCASSIPGVFYGYTFGSGTRLTVV.

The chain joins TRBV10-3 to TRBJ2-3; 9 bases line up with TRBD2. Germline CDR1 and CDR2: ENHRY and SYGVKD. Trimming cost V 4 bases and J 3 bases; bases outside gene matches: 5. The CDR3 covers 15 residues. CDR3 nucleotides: TGTGCCATCAGTGGTGCGGGGGGGCCAACAGATACGCAGTATTTT. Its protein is CAISGAGGPTDTQYF.

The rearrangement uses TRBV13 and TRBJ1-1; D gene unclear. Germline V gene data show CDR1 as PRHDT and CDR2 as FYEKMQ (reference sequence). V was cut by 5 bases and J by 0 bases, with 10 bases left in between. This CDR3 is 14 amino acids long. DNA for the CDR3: TGTGCCAGCAGCAACGCGGCCGTGAACACTGAAGCTTTCTTT. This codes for CASSNAAVNTEAFF.

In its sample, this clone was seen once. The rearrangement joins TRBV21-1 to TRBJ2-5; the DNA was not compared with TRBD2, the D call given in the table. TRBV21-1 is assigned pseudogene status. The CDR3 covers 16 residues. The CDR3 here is CASSKAQIAPVETQYF. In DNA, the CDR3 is TGTGCCAGCAGCAAAGCGCAAATCGCACCGGTAGAGACCCAGTACTTC.